A selection of T cell receptor beta chains follows, all from one sample in a study of shared T cell receptors in the human thymus. Produced via immunoSEQ multiplex PCR; TCRdb's table is partial and in-frame only. Of 720,000 or so clones listed, 70% to 90% are singletons. This sample also belongs to another study, concerning human thymus T cells.

The sample consisted of thymocytes. Every receptor here comes from a girl under two years old with a congenital heart defect. The CDR3 runs from the conserved cysteine through the conserved F or W. D genes are given only for firm matches. Size is omitted from some rows. Given values are once, few, many or a class for expanded clones.

clone_size | d_call | cdr3_length | j_call | v_call | cdr3_nt | cdr3_aa
once | TRBD1 | 15 | TRBJ2-5 | TRBV27 | TGTGCCAGCAGTCGAACCGGGACAGCACAAGAGACCCAGTACTTC | CASSRTGTAQETQYF
. | . | 14 | TRBJ1-2 | TRBV7-8 | TGTGCCAGCAGCTTAACACAGACAGTCTATGGCTACACCTTC | CASSLTQTVYGYTF
. | . | 15 | TRBJ2-5 | TRBV4-3 | TGCGCCAGCAGCCAGTCCAGGGGATCCGGGGAGACCCAGTACTTC | CASSQSRGSGETQYF
. | . | 16 | TRBJ2-4 | TRBV19 | TGTGCCAGTAGTATTCCAGGGGTTTTAGCCAAAAACATTCAGTACTTC | CASSIPGVLAKNIQYF
. | . | 11 | TRBJ1-2 | TRBV20-1 | TGCGGAGGGGGGGGTAACTATGGCTACACCTTC | CGGGGNYGYTF
. | . | 16 | TRBJ2-1 | TRBV6-4 | TGTGCCAGCAGTGACGGGGCAGACGGCTCCTACAATGAGCAGTTCTTC | CASSDGADGSYNEQFF
few | TRBD1 | 17 | TRBJ1-1 | TRBV7-9 | TGTGCCAGCAGCTTCCCCCCGGGACAGGGGGCGCTTAGTGAAGCTTTCTTT | CASSFPPGQGALSEAFF
once | TRBD1 | 13 | TRBJ1-1 | TRBV29-1 | TGCAGCGTGCGACAGGGGCCGGGCACTGAAGCTTTCTTT | CSVRQGPGTEAFF
. | . | 15 | TRBJ1-2 | TRBV9 | TGTGCCAGCAGCACCCCTCCGGCCAGGGGATCTGGCTACACCTTC | CASSTPPARGSGYTF
few | TRBD2 | 17 | TRBJ2-5 | TRBV14 | TGTGCCAGCAGCCCAGGGACTAGCGGGGGAGAGAAAGAGACCCAGTACTTC | CASSPGTSGGEKETQYF
. | . | 18 | TRBJ2-7 | TRBV11-2 | TGTGCCAGCAGCTTATACCGCACGGACAGAAAAAGGGTCTACGAGCAGTACTTC | CASSLYRTDRKRVYEQYF
. | TRBD1 | 11 | TRBJ1-1 | TRBV2 | TGTGCCAGCAGCCGGGACAGGGACGCTTTCTTT | CASSRDRDAFF
. | . | 15 | TRBJ1-3 | TRBV5-1 | TGCGCCAGCAGCTTGGGGGGGGTATATGGAAACACCATATATTTT | CASSLGGVYGNTIYF
. | . | 14 | TRBJ2-1 | TRBV7-9 | TGTGCCAGCAGCACAAGGGGGACATACAATGAGCAGTTCTTC | CASSTRGTYNEQFF